This TCR beta chain was identified during a study of cytomegalovirus exposure and HLA in healthy donors. The germline V gene encodes CDR1 SGHTA and CDR2 FQGNSA. The CDR3 runs to 13 residues. V was shortened by 2 bases and J by 8 bases, with 12 bases between the two germline ends. PCR amplification relied on 60 Vbeta primers (plus 13 Jbeta primers). The repertoire was sequenced with immunoSEQ multiplex PCR; TCRdb's copy has only in-frame clones and lacks some. The sample lists around 180,000 clones; 75% to 85% were seen once. The chain joins TRBV7-2 to TRBJ1-2; the D is unclear. The material sequenced was PBMCs. The receptor comes from a woman aged 45-65 years in good health and CMV-seropositive. CDR3 in DNA: TGTGCCAGCAGCTTACGCCTATATAGAGGCTACACCTTC. It encodes CASSLRLYRGYTF.